This TCR beta chain came from a study of cytomegalovirus exposure and HLA in healthy donors. After removal of 4 bases from V and 5 bases from J, the junction contained 1 base not matched to a gene. This CDR3 is built from 12 residues. Germline CDR1 and CDR2: MNHNY and SVGAGI (reference sequence). Study results and limitations: The dataset shows that most TCR sequences were rare, while some public TCRs occurred in many donors. In a later analysis, about 17,000 TCR beta sequences were associated with HLA alleles at 0.05 false discovery rate. Several of the most significant clusters appeared linked to common viral pathogens, based on a later analysis.

PCR was performed using 60 Vbeta and 13 Jbeta primers. The data were produced by immunoSEQ multiplex PCR, yet TCRdb's version contains in-frame clones alone and is incomplete. Its listing shows 110,000 to 150,000 clones. In the case of this clone: The antigen is undetermined.

Donors in the study were healthy people who gave bone marrow. The specimen sequenced was PBMCs. The TCR was taken from a male donor in good health and CMV-seronegative. The V and J genes are TRBV6-6 and TRBJ2-7, with TRBD1 matching 8 bases. The CDR3 coding sequence is TGTGCCAGCAGTTGGGACAGGCACGAGCAGTACTTC. Translated: CASSWDRHEQYF.